This record looks at one T cell receptor beta chain sequence and its context. These data originate in a study of OX40 agonist ivuxolimab in advanced cancers. Some clones are missing from TCRdb's copy, which holds only in-frame ones; the method was immunoSEQ multiplex PCR. The sample lists 77,000 or so clones, roughly 85% occurring once. The CDR3 extends over 14 amino acids. Germline V gene sequence: CDR1 SNHLY, CDR2 FYNNEI. V was pared by 6 bases and J by 2 bases, with 12 bases between. The source is an adult with an advanced solid tumor such as melanoma, head and neck, liver or kidney cancer. Sequenced material: CD4+ or CD8+ T cells sorted from blood, taken in a trial of the OX40 agonist ivuxolimab. This sequence joins TRBV2 and TRBJ2-3, with D perhaps TRBD1 (6 bases). This chain's CDR3 is CASSRGRATDTQYF. CDR3 sequence (DNA): TGTGCCAGCAGCAGGGGAAGGGCCACAGATACGCAGTATTTT.